The 24 T cell receptor beta chains below all came from one sample that was sequenced in a study of blood T cell repertoires in COVID-19. TCRdb's table, derived via immunoSEQ multiplex PCR, lists solely in-frame clones and lacks some. The sample comprises 49,000 or so clones, around 87% of which are singletons, and 5.5% to 7.5% rests with the top ten. The sequenced sample consisted of peripheral blood. The receptors shown here come from a man aged 45-65 years with active COVID-19.

The chain combines TRBV6-2 or TRBV6-3 with TRBJ2-5; 7 bases fit TRBD1. The CDR3 length is 14 residues. CDR1 and CDR2 (germline): MNHEY, SVGEGT. V lost 2 bases and J lost 7; bases outside the gene matches: 7. CDR3 loop: CASSYGQDGGTQYF. The CDR3 DNA sequence: TGTGCCAGCAGTTACGGACAGGACGGCGGGACCCAGTACTTC.

The rearrangement uses TRBV2 and TRBJ1-3; perhaps TRBD1 as D (6 bases). This CDR3 contains 13 residues. In germline, CDR1 is SNHLY, CDR2 FYNNEI. V shed 8 bases and J shed 0 bases, with 8 bases lying between them. In nucleotides, the CDR3 is TGTGCCAGCCAACAGGGCTCTGGAAACACCATATATTTT. Translation: CASQQGSGNTIYF.

The V call is TRBV25-1, the J call TRBJ2-2; the D gene is possibly TRBD1 (6 bases). In germline, CDR1 is MGHDK, CDR2 SYGVNS. V was shortened by 11 bases and J by 1 base, with 11 bases between the two germline ends. The CDR3 sequence is 13 residues long. CDR3 residues: CAATGQNTGELFF. As DNA, the CDR3 is TGTGCCGCCACAGGGCAGAACACCGGGGAGCTGTTTTTT. Full variable domain (missing parts from reference TRBV25-1 and TRBJ2-2): EADIYQTPRYLVIGTGKKITLECSQTMGHDKMYWYQQDPGMELHLIHYSYGVNSTEKGDLSSESTVSRIRTEHFPLTLESARPSHTSQYLCAATGQNTGELFFGEGSRLTVL.

The chain employs TRBV5-1 and TRBJ2-1; D call uncertain. CDR1 and CDR2 from the germline V gene are SGHRS and YFSETQ. V lost 6 bases and J 5 bases, leaving 12 bases between the germline ends. The CDR3 runs to 13 residues. The CDR3 DNA is TGCGCCAGCAAAGTGAACCCGGACAATGAGCAGTTCTTC. It specifies CASKVNPDNEQFF.

This chain links TRBV12-5 with TRBJ2-2; weak D call: TRBD1 (6 bases). Germline V CDR1 and CDR2: LGHNT, FRNRAP. Trimming left V 7 bases short and J 6 bases short, with 21 bases between. The CDR3 sequence is 16 residues long. The DNA for the CDR3 is TGTGCTAGTGCCTCAGGCCAGGGGTATTGGGCCGGGGAGCTGTTTTTT. It translates to CASASGQGYWAGELFF.

The chain has TRBV11-2 and TRBJ2-5; TRBD2 might be the D (5 bases). The CDR3 spans 13 residues. Germline values: CDR1 SGHAT, CDR2 FQNNGV. Between the trimmed V and J ends, which lost 3 bases and 2 bases, there was a span of 7 bases. As DNA, the CDR3 is TGTGCCAGCAGCTTGTGGAGGCAAGAGACCCAGTACTTC. It codes for CASSLWRQETQYF.

The rearrangement uses TRBV2 and TRBJ1-1; 10 bases are a match to TRBD1. V gave up 6 bases and J gave up 6 bases; unmatched junction bases: 10. Looked up from germline, CDR1 is SNHLY and CDR2 is FYNNEI. The length of the CDR3 is 15 residues. The CDR3 is CASSDSPGQGPEAFF. DNA of the CDR3: TGTGCCAGCAGCGACTCCCCGGGACAGGGGCCTGAAGCTTTCTTT.

The V call is TRBV5-6, the J call TRBJ2-7; D is possibly TRBD1 (5 bases). The CDR3 has 12 residues. V dropped 3 bases and J dropped 8 bases, with 12 bases sitting between them. CDR1 and CDR2 from the germline V gene are SGHDT and YYEEEE. The CDR3 reads CASSSDKGKQYF. The CDR3 DNA sequence: TGTGCCAGCAGCTCGGACAAGGGCAAGCAGTACTTC.

This sequence joins TRBV12-3 or TRBV12-4 and TRBJ2-7, with a tentative D call TRBD1 (5 bases). The CDR3 is 13 amino acids. V gave up 2 bases and J gave up 4 bases, with 9 bases separating them. The CDR3 DNA follows: TGTGCCAGCAGTTTACAGGGCGGATACGAGCAGTACTTC. This codes for CASSLQGGYEQYF.

The chain employs TRBV20-1 and TRBJ1-3, with D hard to call. CDR1 and CDR2 (germline): DFQATT, SNEGSKA (reference sequence). The CDR3 runs 11 residues. With 8 bases removed from V and 7 bases from J, the gap between germline ends came to 12 bases. The CDR3 coding sequence is TGCAGTCCCCGGGTGCAGAACACCATATATTTT. It yields the protein CSPRVQNTIYF.

This chain joins TRBV2 and TRBJ2-7; TRBD1 is a possible D gene (6 bases). Germline V gene lookup returns CDR1 SNHLY and CDR2 FYNNEI. V lost 8 bases, J lost 0 bases, and 14 bases lay in between. CDR3 length: 14 amino acids. CDR3: CASHQTGSSYEQYF. CDR3 DNA: TGTGCCAGCCACCAGACAGGTTCCTCCTACGAGCAGTACTTC.

There are a few counts of this clone. This chain joins TRBV2 and TRBJ1-3, with D possibly TRBD1 on 5 matching bases. The V end lost 0 bases, the J end lost 2 bases, and 5 bases lay between the germline ends. There are 14 residues in the CDR3. Germline V lookup: CDR1 SNHLY, CDR2 FYNNEI. The CDR3: CASSEARAGNTIYF. In nucleotides, the CDR3 is TGTGCCAGCAGTGAAGCCAGGGCTGGAAACACCATATATTTT.

The genes are TRBV6-2 or TRBV6-3 and TRBJ2-1; weak D call: TRBD1 (5 bases). This CDR3 contains 14 residues. Germline V CDR1 and CDR2: MNHEY, SVGEGT. The germline V and J ends were trimmed by 4 bases and 7 bases, with 14 bases remaining between them. The CDR3 here is CASSSAGSANEQFF. CDR3 bases: TGTGCCAGCAGTTCAGCAGGGTCGGCTAATGAGCAGTTCTTC.

The chain combines TRBV11-2 with TRBJ1-1; 10 bases match TRBD1. In germline, CDR1 is SGHAT, CDR2 FQNNGV. The CDR3 totals 17 residues. With 5 bases clipped from V and 6 bases from J, the junction kept 15 bases outside the gene matches. In DNA, the CDR3 is TGTGCCAGCAGCCTGGGATTGGACAGGGGGTTTGTTTCTGAAGCTTTCTTT. Its translation: CASSLGLDRGFVSEAFF.

V usage is TRBV4-3 and J usage is TRBJ1-2; TRBD1 is a possible D gene (5 bases). CDR1 and CDR2 (germline): LGHNA, YSLEER. This CDR3 region has 15 residues. The V end was cut by 0 bases, the J end by 2 bases, with 10 bases between. In nucleotides, the CDR3 is TGCGCCAGCAGCCAAGAACGGGGGAACAACTATGGCTACACCTTC. As protein: CASSQERGNNYGYTF.

This chain uses TRBV12-3 or TRBV12-4 with TRBJ2-7; D is uncertain. The V gene lost 1 base and the J gene lost 5 bases, with 9 bases spanning the gap. The CDR3 spans 13 residues. CDR3 sequence: CASSLVLRDEQYF. The CDR3 DNA follows: TGTGCCAGCAGTTTAGTCCTTCGGGACGAGCAGTACTTC.

V is TRBV27 and J is TRBJ2-3, with 8 bases lining up with TRBD2. This CDR3 is 15 amino acids long. V dropped 6 bases and J dropped 6; count of bases not matched to a gene: 11. Germline loops: CDR1 MNHEY, CDR2 SMNVEV (reference sequence). The CDR3 DNA reads TGTGCCAGCAGGATGACTAGAGCGGGAGACGATACGCAGTATTTT. Encoded protein: CASRMTRAGDDTQYF.

The chain links TRBV5-1 to TRBJ2-5; weak D call: TRBD1 (5 bases). The CDR3 is 16 residues long. Per germline, CDR1 SGHRS and CDR2 YFSETQ. Trimming left V 0 bases short and J 4 bases short, with 16 bases between. CDR3 loop: CASSLGPGIIGETQYF. DNA for the CDR3: TGCGCCAGCAGCTTGGGTCCAGGGATAATAGGAGAGACCCAGTACTTC.

The rearrangement uses TRBV2 and TRBJ1-6, with D unclear. Trimming stripped 5 bases from V and 0 bases from J, with 5 bases between. Germline CDR1 reads SNHLY; CDR2 reads FYNNEI. This CDR3 is 14 amino acids long. The CDR3 sequence is CASSRYSYNSPLHF. The DNA for the CDR3 is TGTGCCAGCAGTCGGTACTCCTATAATTCACCCCTCCACTTT.

J is TRBJ1-5 and V is TRBV5-6; 9 nucleotides align to TRBD1. The V gene's germline CDR1 is SGHDT and CDR2 YYEEEE. This CDR3 has 14 residues. Trimming took 0 bases from V and 5 from J; bases not matched to a gene: 0. For the CDR3, the DNA is TGTGCCAGCAGCTTGGGGGACAGGGATCAGCCCCAGCATTTT. It is translated as CASSLGDRDQPQHF.

CDR3 nucleotides: TGTGCCTGGAGTGGCGGCAGCGATAATTCACCCCTCCACTTT. Amino acid sequence: CAWSGGSDNSPLHF. The chain employs TRBV30 and TRBJ1-6; D not certain. Germline loops: CDR1 GTSNPN, CDR2 SVGIG (reference sequence). The CDR3 length is 14 residues. V was trimmed by 1 base and J by 5 bases, leaving 9 bases between them.

This clone was detected only once. The genes are TRBV29-1 and TRBJ2-2; D call uncertain. V was shortened by 7 bases and J by 1 base, with 7 bases between the two germline ends. Germline V gives CDR1 SQVTM, CDR2 ANQGSEA. CDR3 length: 12 amino acids. The CDR3 nucleotides read TGCAGCGCCCACAAGAACACCGGGGAGCTGTTTTTT. Translating it yields CSAHKNTGELFF.

This chain uses TRBV6-1 with TRBJ1-2; 8 nucleotides match TRBD1. The V and J ends lost 1 base and 5 bases, in that order; junction bases with no gene match: 0. The CDR3 spans 13 residues. Germline CDR1 reads MNHNS; CDR2 reads SASEGT. CDR3 residues: CASSEGTGYGYTF. The CDR3 nucleotides read TGTGCCAGCAGTGAAGGGACAGGGTATGGCTACACCTTC.

The rearrangement joins TRBV5-8 to TRBJ2-4; 9 bases match TRBD1. Unmatched junction bases numbered 4, after V lost 6 bases and J lost 9 bases. The length of the CDR3 is 12 residues. Per the germline V gene, CDR1 is SGHTS and CDR2 is YDEGEE. The CDR3 sequence: CASNLDRGIQYF. The DNA of the CDR3 is TGTGCCAGCAACCTGGACAGGGGCATTCAGTACTTC.